The 30 T cell receptor beta chains given below trace back to one sample, sequenced in a study of cytomegalovirus exposure and HLA in healthy donors. This PCR relied on a set of 60 Vbeta primers and 13 Jbeta primers. The protocol was immunoSEQ multiplex PCR, while the TCRdb copy is restricted to in-frame clones and leaves out a portion. The sample has fewer than 85,000 clones. The sequenced material came from PBMCs. These TCRs come from a woman aged 35 to 49 in good health and CMV-seropositive.

The chain uses TRBV29-1 and TRBJ1-2; 7 bases agree with TRBD1. The CDR3 extends over 13 amino acids. Germline V gives CDR1 SQVTM, CDR2 ANQGSEA. The ends lost 4 bases at V and 0 bases at J; junction bases unmatched: 2. The CDR3 here is CSVVDRTNYGYTF. The DNA for the CDR3 is TGCAGCGTTGTGGACAGGACTAACTATGGCTACACCTTC.

The rearrangement links TRBV7-9 to TRBJ2-3, with D possibly TRBD2 on 6 matching bases. Per germline, CDR1 SEHNR and CDR2 FQNEAQ (reference sequence). The CDR3 is made up of 16 amino acids. V was pared by 5 bases and J by 1 base, with 16 bases between. CDR3 in amino acids: CASSPGTQAGTDTQYF. CDR3 bases: TGTGCCAGCAGCCCCGGGACTCAAGCGGGCACAGATACGCAGTATTTT.

The chain carries TRBV28 and TRBJ2-7, with 9 nucleotides matching TRBD2. The CDR3 loop spans 13 amino acids. The J segment lost 6 bases and the V segment lost 5 bases, leaving 5 bases of the junction unmatched. Per germline, CDR1 MDHEN and CDR2 SYDVKM. CDR3 nucleotide sequence: TGTGCCAGCAGTATAGCGGGAGTAAGCGAGCAGTACTTC. Amino acids: CASSIAGVSEQYF.

V usage is TRBV19 and J usage is TRBJ1-4; 8 bases are a match to TRBD1. CDR1 is LNHDA and CDR2 is SQIVND in the germline V gene (reference sequence). V trimming: 6 bases; J trimming: 14 bases; junction bases outside the gene matches: 11. The CDR3 length is 13 residues. The chain's CDR3 is CASSTSRGQVLFF. In DNA form, the CDR3 reads TGTGCCAGTAGCACATCAAGGGGACAGGTTCTGTTTTTT. Together with reference TRBV19 and TRBJ1-4, the CDR3 gives the full variable domain: DGGITQSPKYLFRKEGQNVTLSCEQNLNHDAMYWYRQDPGQGLRLIYYSQIVNDFQKGDIAEGYSVSREKKESFPLTVTSAQKNPTAFYLCASSTSRGQVLFFGSGTQLSVL.

The gene calls are TRBV7-3 and TRBJ2-1; the D gene is possibly TRBD2 (7 bases). Germline CDR1 reads SGHTA; CDR2 reads FQGTGA. The CDR3 has 16 residues. The ends were cut back, 5 bases at V and 7 bases at J, with 21 bases in the middle. DNA for the CDR3: TGTGCCAGCAGCATCAAGGGGGGGTCCGAGCGGAATGAGCAGTTCTTC. Its translation: CASSIKGGSERNEQFF.

The V and J genes are TRBV27 and TRBJ2-7; 10 nucleotides align to TRBD2. Germline trimming cut 8 bases from V and 0 bases from J; bases unmatched to any gene: 4. The CDR3 has 14 residues. Germline V gene data show CDR1 as MNHEY and CDR2 as SMNVEV (reference sequence). The CDR3 DNA sequence: TGTGCCAGCGTTCGGACTAGCGGCTCCTACGAGCAGTACTTC. This sequence encodes CASVRTSGSYEQYF.

V usage is TRBV10-2 and J usage is TRBJ1-5; D unresolved. The CDR3 loop spans 13 amino acids. Germline V CDR1 and CDR2: WSHSY, SAAADI. V lost 3 bases to trimming and J lost 3 bases, with 6 bases between them. The CDR3 loop reads CASSDRNNQPQHF. CDR3 coding DNA: TGCGCCAGCAGTGACAGGAACAATCAGCCCCAGCATTTT.

This chain joins TRBV6-4 and TRBJ2-3; possible D gene TRBD2, 5 bases. Germline V gives CDR1 MRHNA, CDR2 SNTAGT. V dropped 6 bases and J dropped 2 bases, with 18 bases sitting between them. The CDR3 is 16 residues long. The CDR3 bases are TGTGCCAGCAGCCTCCTTCCGGACTCCTTCACAGATACGCAGTATTTT. This translates into CASSLLPDSFTDTQYF.

V and J are TRBV18 and TRBJ1-1, with 7 bases lining up with TRBD1. V lost 4 bases and J lost 4; bases outside the gene matches: 9. There are 15 residues in the CDR3. Germline V gives CDR1 KGHSH, CDR2 LQKENI. The CDR3 sequence is CASSQTDRVTTEAFF. The CDR3 region has the DNA TGTGCCAGCTCACAAACCGACAGGGTCACCACTGAAGCTTTCTTT.

V and J are TRBV28 and TRBJ2-7, with D perhaps matching TRBD2 (5 bases). The CDR3 has 21 residues. V was clipped by 6 bases and J by 4 bases, with 37 bases between them. In germline, CDR1 is MDHEN, CDR2 SYDVKM. CDR3: CASSRLLSGYGAGWRGYEQYF. In DNA, the CDR3 is TGTGCCAGCAGCAGACTACTTAGTGGCTACGGAGCAGGATGGCGCGGGTACGAGCAGTACTTC. The full variable domain, completed using reference TRBV28 and TRBJ2-7, is DVKVTQSSRYLVKRTGEKVFLECVQDMDHENMFWYRQDPGLGLRLIYFSYDVKMKEKGDIPEGYSVSREKKERFSLILESASTNQTSMYLCASSRLLSGYGAGWRGYEQYFGPGTRLTVT.

The chain is built from TRBV7-9 and TRBJ1-4; possibly TRBD1 for D (5 bases). CDR3 length: 18 residues. Germline CDR1 SEHNR, CDR2 FQNEAQ (reference sequence). Trimming removed 1 base from V and 0 bases from J, with 15 bases in between. CDR3 nucleotides: TGTGCCAGCAGCTTAGTGACAGATCATATTGCAACTAATGAAAAACTGTTTTTT. This translates into CASSLVTDHIATNEKLFF.

The chain recombines TRBV7-2 with TRBJ2-3; perhaps TRBD2 as D (6 bases). The CDR3 sequence is 15 residues long. Germline V gives CDR1 SGHTA, CDR2 FQGNSA. Deletions cut 1 base from V and 3 bases from J, with 11 bases between. In DNA form, the CDR3 reads TGTGCCAGCAGCTTAGGGGCGGGGCAGACAGATACGCAGTATTTT. Translating gives CASSLGAGQTDTQYF.

The genes are TRBV27 and TRBJ1-1, with D possibly matching TRBD1 (6 bases). The germline V gene encodes CDR1 MNHEY and CDR2 SMNVEV (reference sequence). The V end was cut by 3 bases, the J end by 0 bases, with 8 bases between. The CDR3 is 14 amino acids. The CDR3 DNA reads TGTGCCAGCAGTTTGACAGGAATGAACACTGAAGCTTTCTTT. Protein product: CASSLTGMNTEAFF.

This chain connects TRBV5-4 to TRBJ1-2; D may be TRBD1 (6 bases). Germline V gene lookup returns CDR1 SGHNT and CDR2 YYREEE (reference sequence). This CDR3 contains 13 residues. The V and J ends lost 3 bases and 6 bases respectively, with 12 bases between them. The CDR3 DNA reads as TGTGCCAGCAGCTGGAACAGGGCAGATGGCTACACCTTC. It codes for CASSWNRADGYTF.

The chain carries TRBV7-3 and TRBJ1-2, with 9 bases matching TRBD1. J gave up 8 bases and V 1 base, and 5 bases lay outside the gene matches. Germline assignment: CDR1 SGHTA and CDR2 FQGTGA. The CDR3 has 14 amino acids. DNA of the CDR3: TGTGCCAGCAGCTTAATGGGACAGGGTTACGGCTACACCTTC. Translating it yields CASSLMGQGYGYTF.

The chain employs TRBV27 and TRBJ2-7; 10 nucleotides line up with TRBD2. V was pared by 3 bases and J by 3 bases, with 20 bases of the junction left unmatched. There are 20 residues in the CDR3. Germline V gives CDR1 MNHEY, CDR2 SMNVEV (reference sequence). For the CDR3, the DNA is TGTGCCAGCAGTTTCTCCCCTCCTCTAGCGGGGGTGCTCCAAGGCTACGAGCAGTACTTC. The encoded protein is CASSFSPPLAGVLQGYEQYF.

J is TRBJ1-4 and V is TRBV18; 7 bases align to TRBD1. J gave up 0 bases and V 6 bases, and 16 bases lay outside the gene matches. Germline CDR1 reads KGHSH; CDR2 reads LQKENI. The CDR3 is 19 amino acids. CDR3: CASSSTVTGTATTNEKLFF. The DNA for the CDR3 is TGTGCCAGCTCGTCAACAGTAACCGGGACAGCTACAACTAATGAAAAACTGTTTTTT. The variable domain in full, with the rest retrieved from reference TRBV18 and TRBJ1-4, is NAGVMQNPRHLVRRRGQEARLRCSPMKGHSHVYWYRQLPEEGLKFMVYLQKENIIDESGMPKERFSAEFPKEGPSILRIQQVVRGDSAAYFCASSSTVTGTATTNEKLFFGSGTQLSVL.

J is TRBJ2-1 and V is TRBV7-9, with D maybe TRBD1 (5 bases). CDR1 is SEHNR, CDR2 FQNEAQ, per germline (reference sequence). This CDR3 spans 16 amino acids. Between the trimmed V and J ends, which lost 1 base and 3 bases, there was a span of 13 bases. This CDR3 reads CASSLVQASLYNEQFF. The CDR3 coding sequence is TGTGCCAGCAGCTTAGTACAGGCCAGCCTCTACAATGAGCAGTTCTTC.

V usage is TRBV7-2 and J usage is TRBJ2-1; a weak D match, TRBD1 (6 bases). Germline lookup yields CDR1 SGHTA and CDR2 FQGNSA. The CDR3 spans 14 residues. V lost 3 bases to trimming and J lost 10 bases, with 16 bases between them. The CDR3 sequence: CASSFQTGSEEQFF. In nucleotides, the CDR3 is TGTGCCAGCAGCTTCCAAACAGGGTCTGAGGAGCAGTTCTTC.

This rearrangement joins TRBV11-2 to TRBJ2-3; D may be TRBD1 (6 bases). Per germline, CDR1 SGHAT and CDR2 FQNNGV. This CDR3 has 15 residues. Trimming left V 1 base short and J 4 bases short, with 12 bases between. The DNA for the CDR3 is TGTGCCAGCAGCTTAGTGGGGGCTCGAGCAGATACGCAGTATTTT. This gives the protein CASSLVGARADTQYF.

The V call is TRBV7-9, the J call TRBJ1-1, with D tentatively TRBD1 (5 bases). Trimming removed 4 bases at V and 12 bases at J, with 12 bases between. Germline CDR1 reads SEHNR; CDR2 reads FQNEAQ (reference sequence). The CDR3 runs 11 residues. The CDR3 DNA is TGTGCCAGCAGCTCCGGCCGGGGGACTTTCTTT. Amino acid sequence: CASSSGRGTFF.

The chain joins TRBV6-1 to TRBJ2-3; D possibly corresponds to TRBD1 (6 bases). Trimming cost V 5 bases and J 2 bases, with 14 bases left between them. The CDR3 sequence is 15 residues long. Germline CDR1 reads MNHNS; CDR2 reads SASEGT. CDR3 amino acids: CASSPRQAYTDTQYF. CDR3 DNA: TGTGCCAGCAGTCCGCGACAGGCCTACACAGATACGCAGTATTTT.

This chain links TRBV5-1 with TRBJ2-3; 8 bases fit TRBD2. The CDR3 length is 14 residues. From germline, CDR1 is SGHRS and CDR2 YFSETQ. Germline trimming cut 2 bases from V and 4 bases from J; bases unmatched to any gene: 3. In nucleotides, the CDR3 is TGCGCCAGCAGCTTTAGCGGGAAGTCAGATACGCAGTATTTT. Residues: CASSFSGKSDTQYF.

The chain carries TRBV7-9 and TRBJ1-1; D is possibly TRBD1 (6 bases). This CDR3 contains 17 residues. Between the trimmed V and J ends, which lost 4 bases and 2 bases, there was a span of 20 bases. Germline loops: CDR1 SEHNR, CDR2 FQNEAQ (reference sequence). CDR3 loop: CASSSPPSGQLNTEAFF. CDR3 bases: TGTGCCAGCAGCTCACCCCCCTCCGGACAGTTAAACACTGAAGCTTTCTTT.

The chain carries TRBV11-3 and TRBJ1-1, with a tentative D call TRBD1 (6 bases). This CDR3 has 15 amino acids. Germline CDR1 is SGHNT and CDR2 is YENEEA. Trimming removed 4 bases from V and 0 bases from J, with 12 bases in between. The CDR3 loop reads CASSSSGELNTEAFF. CDR3 DNA: TGTGCCAGCAGCTCCTCAGGGGAATTGAACACTGAAGCTTTCTTT.

This chain joins TRBV7-3 and TRBJ2-1; 7 nucleotides align to TRBD2. The length of the CDR3 is 14 residues. J lost 7 bases, V lost 4 bases, and 7 bases had no gene match. Germline CDR1 SGHTA, CDR2 FQGTGA. As DNA, the CDR3 is TGTGCCAGCAGCTCCATAGCGGGTGGGAATGAGCAGTTCTTC. Translated, it gives CASSSIAGGNEQFF.

The chain uses TRBV7-2 and TRBJ2-7; D remains ambiguous. Germline V gene lookup returns CDR1 SGHTA and CDR2 FQGNSA. V lost 2 bases to trimming and J lost 0 bases, with 8 bases between them. The CDR3 loop spans 14 amino acids. The CDR3 sequence: CASSLTPSSYEQYF. The CDR3 DNA sequence: TGTGCCAGCAGCTTAACTCCGAGCTCCTACGAGCAGTACTTC.

This chain links TRBV7-2 with TRBJ1-1, with a weak D call TRBD1 (5 bases). V lost 1 base and J 3 bases, leaving 12 bases between the germline ends. Germline V gives CDR1 SGHTA, CDR2 FQGNSA. The CDR3 is 15 residues long. CDR3 bases: TGTGCCAGCAGCTTAGTATTCGGGGGGGACACTGAAGCTTTCTTT. Translated: CASSLVFGGDTEAFF. Full variable domain (missing parts from reference TRBV7-2 and TRBJ1-1): GAGVSQSPSNKVTEKGKDVELRCDPISGHTALYWYRQSLGQGLEFLIYFQGNSAPDKSGLPSDRFSAERTGGSVSTLTIQRTQQEDSAVYLCASSLVFGGDTEAFFGQGTRLTVV.

The chain links TRBV5-4 to TRBJ2-3; possible D gene TRBD1, 5 bases. This CDR3 region has 15 residues. Deletions cut 4 bases from V and 3 bases from J, with 15 bases between. From germline, CDR1 is SGHNT and CDR2 YYREEE (reference sequence). CDR3 in amino acids: CASSHNARETDTQYF. As DNA, the CDR3 is TGTGCCAGCAGCCACAACGCCAGGGAAACAGATACGCAGTATTTT.

The rearrangement uses TRBV7-6 and TRBJ2-5, with D maybe TRBD2 (6 bases). V shed 4 bases and J shed 1 base, with 19 bases lying between them. The V gene's germline CDR1 is SGHVS and CDR2 FNYEAQ. The CDR3 is made up of 17 amino acids. CDR3 residues: CASSSLPRGNVQETQYF. CDR3 nucleotide sequence: TGTGCCAGCAGCTCCCTACCTCGGGGGAATGTCCAAGAGACCCAGTACTTC.